Each of the 15 T cell receptor beta chains below was sequenced from the same sample in a study of T cells expressing NK-cell markers. After re-calling the 5' RACE reads, TCRdb lists one entry per CDR3 protein, DNA absent. This table lists 350,000 to 450,000 distinct CDR3 sequences. Specimen: blood T cells: a sorted CD56 or NKG2C T cell subset, CD4+ or CD8+ T cells, or bulk PBMC T cells (not recorded which). These receptors originate from a man between 18 and 69 years old in good health.

V usage is TRBV10-3 and J usage is TRBJ1-1; TCRdb's D call, TRBD1, is unchecked because there is no DNA. The CDR3 has 13 amino acids. The germline V gene has CDR1 ENHRY and CDR2 SYGVKD. This CDR3 is CAIRDRGGTEAFF.

The CDR3 sequence: CASSLAQGFGANVLTF. The rearrangement uses TRBV11-1 and TRBJ2-6. The V gene's germline CDR1 is SGHAT and CDR2 FQDESV (reference sequence). The length of the CDR3 is 16 residues.

The chain combines TRBV6-1 with TRBJ2-5; TCRdb gives TRBD2 as the D gene, but with no DNA this cannot be confirmed. Germline V gene data show CDR1 as MNHNS and CDR2 as SASEGT. The CDR3 extends over 17 amino acids. The chain's CDR3 is CASSEKKEKRISETQYF.

The chain recombines TRBV7-2 with TRBJ2-7; there is no DNA to check the TCRdb D call of TRBD2. Germline V gene lookup returns CDR1 SGHTA and CDR2 FQGNSA. CDR3 length: 16 residues. The CDR3 is CASSLTTSGGNYEQYF.

This sequence joins TRBV7-9 and TRBJ2-7; the TCRdb D gene call, TRBD1, has no DNA to confirm it. CDR1 SEHNR and CDR2 FQNEAQ come from the germline V gene (reference sequence). The CDR3 is 16 residues long. CDR3 residues: CASSPKPGTGPYEQYF.

The rearrangement links TRBV5-1 to TRBJ1-2; the D call from TCRdb, TRBD1, cannot be confirmed without DNA. The CDR3 spans 16 residues. Germline CDR1 reads SGHRS; CDR2 reads YFSETQ. The CDR3 sequence: CASSRTGTEENYGYTF.

V is TRBV24-1 and J is TRBJ2-7; TCRdb calls TRBD1, which cannot be checked without DNA. The germline V gene encodes CDR1 KGHDR and CDR2 SFDVKD. The CDR3 runs to 15 residues. This CDR3 is CATSDQGQGHYEQYF.

The V and J genes are TRBV20-1 and TRBJ2-5; TCRdb proposes TRBD2, but this gene call is untestable without DNA. CDR1 is DFQATT and CDR2 is SNEGSKA in the germline V gene (reference sequence). The CDR3 is 15 amino acids. CDR3 residues: CSATGLAGGRETQYF.

The chain employs TRBV2 and TRBJ2-4; TCRdb's D call, TRBD1, is unchecked because there is no DNA. Germline CDR1 and CDR2: SNHLY and FYNNEI. The CDR3 is 14 residues long. This chain's CDR3 is CASSVTDAGDIQYF.

The chain couples TRBV5-1 to TRBJ2-2; TCRdb outputs TRBD1, but without DNA this stays unchecked. Per germline, CDR1 SGHRS and CDR2 YFSETQ. There are 15 residues in the CDR3. CDR3: CASSPDRENTGELFF.

J is TRBJ1-1 and V is TRBV7-2. Germline CDR1 SGHTA, CDR2 FQGNSA. This CDR3 has 14 amino acids. CDR3 residues: CASSVGQPFTEAFF.

The V gene is TRBV5-5, the J gene TRBJ2-1; TCRdb's assignment of TRBD1 cannot be checked, as there is no DNA. The CDR3 length is 13 residues. The germline gives CDR1 SGHKS, CDR2 YYEKEE (reference sequence). CDR3: CASSFKQGNEQFF.

J is TRBJ2-5 and V is TRBV4-1. Germline assignment: CDR1 MGHRA and CDR2 YSYEKL. This CDR3 has 14 amino acids. CDR3: CASSQVTTLGTQYF.

The chain uses TRBV7-9 and TRBJ2-1; there is no DNA to check the TCRdb D call of TRBD1. Germline lookup yields CDR1 SEHNR and CDR2 FQNEAQ (reference sequence). The CDR3 loop spans 17 amino acids. CDR3: CASSPRSVRVGFNEQFF.

This chain joins TRBV18 and TRBJ2-2; TCRdb indicates TRBD2, and absent DNA this call remains unverified. The CDR3 has 18 amino acids. The germline V gene encodes CDR1 KGHSH and CDR2 LQKENI. The CDR3 here is CASSPTTSGRSYTGELFF.